The 16 T cell receptor beta chains below all came from one sample that was sequenced in a study of identical twins. TCRdb ran MiXCR on the 5' RACE reads and lists one entry per CDR3 protein. The table includes 700,000 to 950,000 distinct CDR3 sequences, 9% to 15% detected once. The data were also submitted as part of a second study, on yellow fever vaccine responses in identical twins.

The sequenced material came from PBMCs. These receptors were obtained from a woman aged 18-29 years in good health.

This clonotype was seen a handful of times. The chain is built from TRBV11-2 and TRBJ2-2, with D uncertain. From germline, CDR1 is SGHAT and CDR2 FQNNGV. This CDR3 comprises 15 residues. Trimming removed 4 bases at V and 2 bases at J, with 11 bases between. The DNA of the CDR3 is TGTGCCAGCAGCTCCGTCACTGTAAACACCGGGGAGCTGTTTTTT. Residues: CASSSVTVNTGELFF. Complete variable domain (other parts from reference TRBV11-2 and TRBJ2-2): EAGVAQSPRYKIIEKRQSVAFWCNPISGHATLYWYQQILGQGPKLLIQFQNNGVVDDSQLPKDRFSAERLKGVDSTLKIQPAKLEDSAVYLCASSSVTVNTGELFFGEGSRLTVL.

This clonotype showed up just a few times. The chain links TRBV7-8 to TRBJ2-4; no reliable D call. Germline lookup yields CDR1 SGHVS and CDR2 FQNEAQ. The CDR3 extends over 17 amino acids. V was shortened by 1 base and J by 0 bases, with 13 bases between the two germline ends. CDR3 region: CASSLERWGLAKNIQYF. In DNA form, the CDR3 reads TGTGCCAGCAGCTTAGAACGATGGGGATTAGCCAAAAACATTCAGTACTTC. The whole variable domain, filled in from reference TRBV7-8 and TRBJ2-4, reads GAGVSQSPRYKVAKRGQDVALRCDPISGHVSLFWYQQALGQGPEFLTYFQNEAQLDKSGLPSDRFFAERPEGSVSTLKIQRTQQEDSAVYLCASSLERWGLAKNIQYFGAGTRLSVL.

Ten or more counts support this clonotype. The chain joins TRBV12-3 or TRBV12-4 to TRBJ2-3; D gene ambiguous. The CDR3 covers 13 residues. Trimming pared 6 bases from V and 4 bases from J, leaving 11 bases between. CDR3 residues: CASSLLSADTQYF. The CDR3 DNA reads TGTGCCAGCAGCCTGTTAAGCGCAGATACGCAGTATTTT.

The chain combines TRBV10-3 with TRBJ2-1, with D tentatively TRBD1 (6 bases). Germline CDR1 ENHRY, CDR2 SYGVKD. This CDR3 has 15 amino acids. Trimming removed 7 bases from V and 7 bases from J, with 20 bases in between. CDR3 amino acids: CAINGIGGRGNEQFF. The CDR3 DNA sequence: TGTGCCATCAATGGTATTGGGGGCCGCGGTAATGAGCAGTTCTTC.

As concerns this clonotype: The germline gene is not matched at one end of the junction; a read error may be the cause. The CDR3 nucleotides are TGTGCCAGCAGGGCCACAGGGGGCGCAACCGGGGAGCCGTTTTTT. Amino acid sequence: CASRATGGATGEPFF. This chain links TRBV2 with TRBJ2-2, with TRBD1 matching 9 bases. The CDR3 is made up of 15 amino acids. Germline CDR1 and CDR2: SNHLY and FYNNEI.

This clonotype was counted only a few times. The chain uses TRBV6-2 or TRBV6-3 and TRBJ1-2, with a tentative D call TRBD1 (6 bases). The CDR3 spans 16 residues. Germline V gives CDR1 MNHEY, CDR2 SVGEGT. Trimming took off 7 bases at V and 6 bases at J, with 24 bases between the two ends. The CDR3 spells CASMRAEAGEGDGYTF. The CDR3, as DNA: TGTGCCAGCATGCGAGCTGAAGCAGGGGAGGGGGATGGCTACACCTTC.

This chain connects TRBV5-1 to TRBJ2-7; tentatively, D is TRBD1 (6 bases). CDR1 and CDR2 from the germline V gene are SGHRS and YFSETQ. V was shortened by 4 bases and J by 6 bases, with 11 bases between the two germline ends. CDR3 size: 12 residues. Here the CDR3 DNA reads TGCGCCAGCAGCCCAACAGGGCCCGAGCAGTACTTC. It specifies CASSPTGPEQYF. Full variable domain (outside the CDR3, taken from reference TRBV5-1 and TRBJ2-7): KAGVTQTPRYLIKTRGQQVTLSCSPISGHRSVSWYQQTPGQGLQFLFEYFSETQRNKGNFPGRFSGRQFSNSRSEMNVSTLELGDSALYLCASSPTGPEQYFGPGTRLTVT.

This clonotype has a handful of counts. This rearrangement joins TRBV12-3 or TRBV12-4 to TRBJ2-5; tentative D call: TRBD1 (6 bases). The CDR3 covers 15 residues. With 6 bases removed from V and 2 bases from J, the gap between germline ends came to 16 bases. DNA of the CDR3: TGTGCCAGCAGCTCTCGCCCGGGACAACAAGAGACCCAGTACTTC. This codes for CASSSRPGQQETQYF.

The V gene is TRBV19, the J gene TRBJ2-7, with unresolved D. Germline V gene sequence: CDR1 LNHDA, CDR2 SQIVND (reference sequence). The CDR3 is 13 residues long. V lost 1 base, J lost 3 bases, and 7 bases lay in between. Here the CDR3 reads CASSIAASYEQYF. CDR3 nucleotides: TGTGCCAGTAGTATAGCCGCCAGCTACGAGCAGTACTTC.

In this sample, this clonotype turned up a few times. The chain uses TRBV20-1 and TRBJ2-1; the match to TRBD2 covers 11 bases. CDR1 is DFQATT and CDR2 is SNEGSKA in the germline V gene (reference sequence). Trimming at V came to 7 bases and at J to 7 bases, leaving 9 bases not matched to a gene. The CDR3 consists of 14 residues. CDR3 coding DNA: TGCAGTGTGTTTAGCGGGGGGGCAGTGAATGAGCAGTTCTTC. Its protein is CSVFSGGAVNEQFF.

This chain joins TRBV2 and TRBJ1-2, with TRBD1 identical over 7 bases. The CDR3 has 17 amino acids. V dropped 3 bases and J dropped 0; count of bases not matched to a gene: 10. The germline gives CDR1 SNHLY, CDR2 FYNNEI. The CDR3 coding sequence is TGTGCCAGCAGTGATCTGCAGGGGGACTTAACTAACTATGGCTACACCTTC. Translation gives CASSDLQGDLTNYGYTF.

This clonotype turned up a few times. The rearrangement joins TRBV7-9 to TRBJ2-5; D possibly corresponds to TRBD2 (6 bases). The CDR3 spans 14 residues. V lost 3 bases to trimming and J lost 5 bases, with 13 bases between them. Germline lookup yields CDR1 SEHNR and CDR2 FQNEAQ (reference sequence). CDR3 loop: CASSLNKGRETQYF. CDR3 nucleotides: TGTGCCAGCAGCTTGAATAAGGGGAGGGAGACCCAGTACTTC.

This sequence joins TRBV27 and TRBJ2-2, with D maybe TRBD2 (6 bases). The CDR3 length is 15 residues. Germline V gene lookup returns CDR1 MNHEY and CDR2 SMNVEV (reference sequence). V lost 9 bases, J lost 0 bases, and 14 bases lay in between. The CDR3 nucleotides read TGTGCCAGTCGTAGCGGTCACACGAACACCGGGGAGCTGTTTTTT. As protein: CASRSGHTNTGELFF.

This CDR3 reads CASSFDREGGYTF. Here the CDR3 DNA reads TGCGCCAGCAGCTTCGACAGGGAGGGTGGCTACACCTTC. The J gene is TRBJ1-2, the V gene TRBV5-1; 7 positions agree with TRBD1. The CDR3 covers 13 residues. Losses at the gene ends were 2 bases for V and 7 bases for J; bases not matched to a gene: 5. Germline loops: CDR1 SGHRS, CDR2 YFSETQ.

The J gene is TRBJ2-3, the V gene TRBV6-1, with 8 bases matching TRBD1. Trimming cost V 6 bases and J 3 bases; bases outside gene matches: 5. The V gene's germline CDR1 is MNHNS and CDR2 SASEGT. This CDR3 region has 14 residues. The CDR3, as DNA: TGTGCCAGCAGACACAGGGGGTGGACAGATACGCAGTATTTT. This translates into CASRHRGWTDTQYF.

The gene calls are TRBV20-1 and TRBJ2-5; 8 bases align to TRBD2. Germline V gene lookup returns CDR1 DFQATT and CDR2 SNEGSKA (reference sequence). This CDR3 is built from 14 residues. V was clipped by 3 bases and J by 4 bases; unmatched bases: 7. In DNA form, the CDR3 reads TGCAGTGCTAGTCCCCTAGCGGGCAGAGAGACCCAGTACTTC. It codes for CSASPLAGRETQYF.